One and the same sample provided the 5 T cell receptor beta chains below, sequenced in a study of T-cell memory formation after mild COVID-19. MiXCR, run by TCRdb on the 5' RACE reads, gives a single entry per CDR3 protein. Of approximately 480,000 distinct CDR3 sequences listed, 18% are singletons. Sequencing was performed on PBMCs or a T cell subset sorted from them (not recorded which). Receptor source: an adult woman who had mild COVID-19 (a few samples of this study predate the infection). Cell type and time point are not known.

This clonotype was detected ten times or more. This chain links TRBV5-1 with TRBJ2-5; 7 bases are a match to TRBD1. Germline V lookup: CDR1 SGHRS, CDR2 YFSETQ. This CDR3 is 14 amino acids long. J lost 4 bases, V lost 3 bases, and 6 bases had no gene match. CDR3 region: CASSSGQNLETQYF. CDR3 sequence (DNA): TGCGCCAGCAGCTCGGGACAGAATTTAGAGACCCAGTACTTC.

This clonotype was recorded a few times. The CDR3 sequence: CASSLRDRGQGQYF. The CDR3 coding sequence is TGCGCCAGCAGCCTACGGGACAGGGGGCAAGGGCAGTACTTC. The chain links TRBV5-1 to TRBJ2-7, with 12 bases aligning to TRBD1. There are 14 residues in the CDR3. Germline V gene lookup returns CDR1 SGHRS and CDR2 YFSETQ. Losses at the gene ends were 4 bases for V and 9 bases for J; bases not matched to a gene: 8.

Many counts were recorded for this clonotype. The gene calls are TRBV28 and TRBJ2-7, with D perhaps matching TRBD1 (6 bases). Deletions cut 4 bases from V and 5 bases from J, with 27 bases between. This CDR3 spans 18 amino acids. Germline loops: CDR1 MDHEN, CDR2 SYDVKM. The CDR3 region is CASSSVFAKGQPLNEQYF. The CDR3, as DNA: TGTGCCAGCAGTTCAGTTTTCGCCAAAGGACAGCCCCTAAACGAGCAGTACTTC.

This clonotype was recorded a few times. The chain is built from TRBV29-1 and TRBJ1-2, with D unresolved. V was shortened by 4 bases and J by 2 bases, with 14 bases between the two germline ends. This CDR3 is 14 amino acids long. CDR1 SQVTM and CDR2 ANQGSEA come from the germline V gene. The DNA for the CDR3 is TGCAGCGTTGGTGGGGTAGAACAGAACTATGGCTACACCTTC. Protein product: CSVGGVEQNYGYTF.

This clonotype was observed a handful of times. The CDR3 region is CASSGTGLETEAFF. The CDR3 DNA sequence: TGTGCCAGCAGCGGGACAGGGCTTGAAACTGAAGCTTTCTTT. The chain has TRBV7-9 and TRBJ1-1, with TRBD1 identical over 9 bases. The V segment lost 5 bases and the J segment 5 bases; nucleotides outside the gene matches: 6. The germline V gene encodes CDR1 SEHNR and CDR2 FQNEAQ (reference sequence). CDR3 length: 14 amino acids.